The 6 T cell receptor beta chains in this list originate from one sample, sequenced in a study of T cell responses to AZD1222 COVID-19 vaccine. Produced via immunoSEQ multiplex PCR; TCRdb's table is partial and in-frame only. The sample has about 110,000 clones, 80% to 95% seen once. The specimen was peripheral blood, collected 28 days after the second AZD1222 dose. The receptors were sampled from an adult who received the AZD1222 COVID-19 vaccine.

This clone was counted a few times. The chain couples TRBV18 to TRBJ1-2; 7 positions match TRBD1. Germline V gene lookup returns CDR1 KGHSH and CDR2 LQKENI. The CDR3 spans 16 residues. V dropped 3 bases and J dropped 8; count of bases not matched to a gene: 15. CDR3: CASSPSADGGGAGYTF. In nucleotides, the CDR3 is TGTGCCAGCTCACCTTCCGCCGACGGAGGGGGCGCGGGCTACACCTTC.

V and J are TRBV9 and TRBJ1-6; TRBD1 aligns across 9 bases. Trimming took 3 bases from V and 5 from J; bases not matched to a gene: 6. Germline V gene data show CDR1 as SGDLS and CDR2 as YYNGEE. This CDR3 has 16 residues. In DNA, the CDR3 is TGTGCCAGCAGCGCACGACGGGACAGGGATAATTCACCCCTCCACTTT. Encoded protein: CASSARRDRDNSPLHF. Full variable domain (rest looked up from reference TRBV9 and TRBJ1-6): DSGVTQTPKHLITATGQRVTLRCSPRSGDLSVYWYQQSLDQGLQFLIQYYNGEERAKGNILERFSAQQFPDLHSELNLSSLELGDSALYFCASSARRDRDNSPLHFGNGTRLTVT.

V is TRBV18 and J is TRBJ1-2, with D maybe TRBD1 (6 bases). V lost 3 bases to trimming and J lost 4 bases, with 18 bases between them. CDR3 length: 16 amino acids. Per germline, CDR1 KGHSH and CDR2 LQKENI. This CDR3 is CASSPTRDKSIYGYTF. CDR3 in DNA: TGTGCCAGCTCACCGACCCGGGACAAGAGTATCTATGGCTACACCTTC.

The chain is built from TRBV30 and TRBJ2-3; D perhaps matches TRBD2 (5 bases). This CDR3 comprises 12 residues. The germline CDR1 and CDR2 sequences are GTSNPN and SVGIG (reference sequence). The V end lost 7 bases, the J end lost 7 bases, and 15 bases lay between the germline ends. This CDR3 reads CASPDSANTQYF. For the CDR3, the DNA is TGTGCCTCCCCGGACTCGGCCAATACGCAGTATTTT.

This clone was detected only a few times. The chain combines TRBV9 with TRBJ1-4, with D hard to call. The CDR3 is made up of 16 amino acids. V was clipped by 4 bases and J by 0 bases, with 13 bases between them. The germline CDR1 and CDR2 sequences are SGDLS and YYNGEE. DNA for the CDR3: TGTGCCAGCAGCCTCCGGGGAGACGCAACTAATGAAAAACTGTTTTTT. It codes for CASSLRGDATNEKLFF.

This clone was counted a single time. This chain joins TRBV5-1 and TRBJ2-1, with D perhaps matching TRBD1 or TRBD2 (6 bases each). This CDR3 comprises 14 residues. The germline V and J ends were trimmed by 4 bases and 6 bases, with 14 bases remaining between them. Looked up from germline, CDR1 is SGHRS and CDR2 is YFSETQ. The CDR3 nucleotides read TGCGCCAGCAGCAATGGACAGCGGGTCAATGAGCAGTTCTTC. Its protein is CASSNGQRVNEQFF.